The 13 T cell receptor beta chains listed next were all sequenced from one sample in a study of CD8 T cells in Susac syndrome. The RNA, about 0.5 to 1 ug, was put through reverse transcription using random hexamers. Via MiXCR, TCRdb re-called the immunoSEQ multiplex PCR reads, giving one row per CDR3 protein. The profile shows about 290,000 distinct CDR3 sequences, 89% of them singletons. Sample: CD8+ T cells from PBMCs. These receptors were taken from a human donor with multiple sclerosis.

This clonotype was observed once. This rearrangement joins TRBV29-1 to TRBJ2-3; 8 bases align to TRBD2. This CDR3 contains 17 residues. V was clipped by 4 bases and J by 4 bases; unmatched bases: 16. Per germline, CDR1 SQVTM and CDR2 ANQGSEA. CDR3 bases: TGCAGCGTTGTCCTAGGCCGTTTAGCGGGATTCGCAGATACGCAGTATTTT. This gives the protein CSVVLGRLAGFADTQYF.

The J gene is TRBJ2-1, the V gene TRBV9; 8 bases match TRBD1. The trim removed 4 bases at V and 8 bases at J, leaving 5 bases unmatched. This CDR3 region has 13 residues. Germline loops: CDR1 SGDLS, CDR2 YYNGEE. CDR3 residues: CASSPRQGYEQFF. CDR3 coding DNA: TGTGCCAGCAGCCCCCGACAGGGGTATGAGCAGTTCTTC.

This rearrangement joins TRBV30 to TRBJ2-7, with D possibly being TRBD1 (6 bases). Germline CDR1 reads GTSNPN; CDR2 reads SVGIG (reference sequence). V was clipped by 0 bases and J by 3 bases, with 18 bases between them. The length of the CDR3 is 16 residues. CDR3 DNA sequence: TGTGCCTGGAGTGTATTATTCGACAGGATGAACTACGAGCAGTACTTC. The encoded protein is CAWSVLFDRMNYEQYF.

The rearrangement joins TRBV6-2 or TRBV6-3 to TRBJ2-1; the D gene is possibly TRBD2 (5 bases). The CDR3 spans 13 residues. The V end lost 6 bases, the J end lost 2 bases, and 8 bases lay between the germline ends. CDR1 MNHEY and CDR2 SVGEGT come from the germline V gene. The CDR3: CASSAEAYNEQFF. In DNA form, the CDR3 reads TGTGCCAGCAGCGCGGAGGCCTACAATGAGCAGTTCTTC.

This clonotype was seen just once. Here the CDR3 DNA reads TGTGCCTGGAGTGAAGAACATCGAAGCAACTATGGCTACACCTTC. This encodes CAWSEEHRSNYGYTF. The V gene is TRBV30, the J gene TRBJ1-2, with unresolved D. The germline V gene encodes CDR1 GTSNPN and CDR2 SVGIG (reference sequence). Trimming pared 1 base from V and 2 bases from J, leaving 14 bases between. There are 15 residues in the CDR3.

V is TRBV12-3 or TRBV12-4 and J is TRBJ1-1; D is unclear. This CDR3 has 11 amino acids. V was shortened by 4 bases and J by 7 bases, with 7 bases between the two germline ends. The CDR3 is CASSSLGEAFF. CDR3 coding DNA: TGTGCCAGCAGTTCCCTAGGTGAAGCTTTCTTT.

The chain has TRBV21-1 and TRBJ2-7; TRBD1, the table's D call, was not compared with the DNA. TRBV21-1 represents a pseudogene. CDR3 length: 14 residues. Here the CDR3 DNA reads TGTGCCAGCAGCTCCGGGGAACCGCGGGCCGAGCAGTACTTC. It encodes CASSSGEPRAEQYF.

V usage is TRBV27 and J usage is TRBJ1-1, with D tentatively TRBD1 (5 bases). With 5 bases removed from V and 5 bases from J, the gap between germline ends came to 18 bases. CDR3 length: 15 residues. Germline lookup yields CDR1 MNHEY and CDR2 SMNVEV (reference sequence). The CDR3, as DNA: TGTGCCAGCAGTCACCTCGAAGGGGTGAGGACTGAAGCTTTCTTT. Amino acids: CASSHLEGVRTEAFF.

This chain's CDR3 is CASSPSSTGMNIQYF. CDR3 bases: TGTGCCAGCTCACCAAGTTCGACAGGGATGAACATTCAGTACTTC. This rearrangement joins TRBV18 to TRBJ2-4; 7 bases fit TRBD1. The V gene's germline CDR1 is KGHSH and CDR2 LQKENI. J was trimmed by 7 bases and V by 2 bases; bases with no gene match: 8. This CDR3 is built from 15 residues.

Written as DNA, the CDR3 is TGTGCCAGCAGTGGACTTTTTGGCGCTGAAGCTTTCTTT. Protein: CASSGLFGAEAFF. V gene TRBV6-1 combines with J gene TRBJ1-1; D unclear. This CDR3 spans 13 amino acids. The germline V gene has CDR1 MNHNS and CDR2 SASEGT. V was cut by 4 bases and J by 6 bases, with 12 bases left in between.

The chain has TRBV7-9 and TRBJ2-3, with 12 nucleotides matching TRBD1. The CDR3 sequence is 16 residues long. V was clipped by 3 bases and J by 5 bases; unmatched bases: 6. Germline CDR1 reads SEHNR; CDR2 reads FQNEAQ (reference sequence). CDR3 in DNA: TGTGCCAGCAGCTTGGGACAGGGGGCGCGGGGAGATACGCAGTATTTT. Translating gives CASSLGQGARGDTQYF.

This clonotype was found a few times. The rearrangement uses TRBV28 and TRBJ1-1; no reliable D call. This CDR3 contains 11 residues. Germline V gene lookup returns CDR1 MDHEN and CDR2 SYDVKM. V lost 6 bases and J lost 2, with 4 bases in between. The CDR3 loop reads CASRTNTEAFF. CDR3 DNA: TGTGCCAGCAGGACCAACACTGAAGCTTTCTTT.

This sequence joins TRBV5-6 and TRBJ2-7; 12 bases are a match to TRBD2. The CDR3 has 15 amino acids. Germline CDR1 is SGHDT and CDR2 is YYEEEE. Losses at the gene ends were 5 bases for V and 4 bases for J; bases not matched to a gene: 7. The CDR3 coding sequence is TGTGCCAGCAGGGAGACTAGCGGGAGTTGGTACGAGCAGTACTTC. This codes for CASRETSGSWYEQYF.